The present entry profiles one T cell receptor beta chain with its context. Some clones are missing from TCRdb's copy, which holds only in-frame ones; the method was immunoSEQ multiplex PCR. The sample has around 140,000 clones; around 72% are singletons. These data belong to a study of blood T cell repertoires in COVID-19. Study-wide context: From the United States, Italy and Spain came samples of acute and convalescent COVID-19. T cells, B-cell-depleted T cells, or PBMCs provided the cDNA or gDNA that served as material.

The length of the CDR3 is 15 residues. Looked up from germline, CDR1 is SQVTM and CDR2 is ANQGSEA. V gave up 5 bases and J gave up 9 bases; unmatched junction bases: 12. This clonotype was sampled from a woman aged 60-75 years with acute or convalescent COVID-19. The material sequenced was peripheral blood. V usage is TRBV29-1 and J usage is TRBJ1-4, with 10 bases lining up with TRBD1. CDR3 protein: CSVLLPGQGKQKLFF. The CDR3 region has the DNA TGCAGCGTTCTTCTCCCGGGACAGGGGAAACAAAAACTGTTTTTT.